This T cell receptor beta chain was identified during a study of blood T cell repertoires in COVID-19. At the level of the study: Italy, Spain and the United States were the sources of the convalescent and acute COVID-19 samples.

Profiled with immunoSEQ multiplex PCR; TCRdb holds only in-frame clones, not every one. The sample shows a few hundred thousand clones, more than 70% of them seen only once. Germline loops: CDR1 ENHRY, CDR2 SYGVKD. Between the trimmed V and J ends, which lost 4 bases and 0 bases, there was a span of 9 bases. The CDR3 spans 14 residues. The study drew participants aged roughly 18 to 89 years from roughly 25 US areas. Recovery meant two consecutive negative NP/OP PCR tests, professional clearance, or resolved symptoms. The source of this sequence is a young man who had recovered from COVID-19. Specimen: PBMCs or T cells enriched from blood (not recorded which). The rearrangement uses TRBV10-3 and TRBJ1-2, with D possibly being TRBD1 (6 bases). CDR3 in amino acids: CAISGQVANYGYTF. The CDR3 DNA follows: TGTGCCATCAGTGGACAGGTCGCTAACTATGGCTACACCTTC.